The next 17 T cell receptor beta chains were all read from a single sample in a study of shared clonotypes between healthy human individuals. Sequenced by immunoSEQ multiplex PCR; TCRdb stores in-frame clones only, minus some. The profile shows millions of clones, around 94% of them singletons. The sequenced sample was naive CD4+ T cells sorted from blood. Subset defined: CD45RA+ positively selected. The receptors originated from a man aged 18-30 years in good health.

This clone was detected only once. The chain recombines TRBV5-8 with TRBJ2-3; D call uncertain. Trimming took off 0 bases at V and 0 bases at J, with 8 bases between the two ends. This CDR3 has 15 amino acids. In germline, CDR1 is SGHTS, CDR2 YDEGEE. CDR3 DNA sequence: TGTGCCAGCAGCTTGGAGGGTTCAAGCACAGATACGCAGTATTTT. It specifies CASSLEGSSTDTQYF.

The rearrangement uses TRBV18 and TRBJ2-2; D possibly uses TRBD1 or TRBD2 (5 bases each). There are 16 residues in the CDR3. The germline V and J ends were trimmed by 1 base and 6 bases, with 15 bases remaining between them. CDR1 is KGHSH, CDR2 LQKENI, per germline. The CDR3 nucleotides read TGTGCCAGCTCACCACGGCAGGGACGAACCGCCGGGGAGCTGTTTTTT. This encodes CASSPRQGRTAGELFF.

This clone was seen just once. Additional DNA sequences in this sample encode the identical CDR3. CDR3: CASSPGPYEQYF. As DNA, the CDR3 is TGTGCCAGCAGCCCTGGGCCCTACGAGCAGTACTTC. The gene calls are TRBV7-2 and TRBJ2-7; D gene uncertain. Germline V gene sequence: CDR1 SGHTA, CDR2 FQGNSA. The V end lost 5 bases, the J end lost 2 bases, and 7 bases lay between the germline ends. The CDR3 covers 12 residues.

This chain connects TRBV7-2 to TRBJ2-1; TRBD2 agrees at 12 bases. The V gene's germline CDR1 is SGHTA and CDR2 FQGNSA. The CDR3 spans 18 residues. V was pared by 5 bases and J by 0 bases, with 8 bases of the junction left unmatched. In nucleotides, the CDR3 is TGTGCCAGCAGCCAGGGGCTAGCGGGAGGGGGCTCCTACAATGAGCAGTTCTTC. Translating gives CASSQGLAGGGSYNEQFF.

In DNA, the CDR3 is TGTGCCAGCACAGGGGGACAGGGTGTCACCGGGGAGCTGTTTTTT. Translated: CASTGGQGVTGELFF. The chain recombines TRBV9 with TRBJ2-2, with 9 bases that match TRBD1. The germline V gene encodes CDR1 SGDLS and CDR2 YYNGEE. The CDR3 loop spans 15 amino acids. J gave up 4 bases and V 6 bases, and 7 bases lay outside the gene matches. Looking up the rest from reference TRBV9 and TRBJ2-2 gives the full variable domain: DSGVTQTPKHLITATGQRVTLRCSPRSGDLSVYWYQQSLDQGLQFLIQYYNGEERAKGNILERFSAQQFPDLHSELNLSSLELGDSALYFCASTGGQGVTGELFFGEGSRLTVL.

The chain uses TRBV30 and TRBJ2-2; the D is unclear. V was cut by 0 bases and J by 0 bases, with 11 bases left in between. CDR3 length: 16 residues. Germline V gene data show CDR1 as GTSNPN and CDR2 as SVGIG (reference sequence). DNA for the CDR3: TGTGCCTGGAGTGTATTACGGGTTTCGAACACCGGGGAGCTGTTTTTT. This sequence encodes CAWSVLRVSNTGELFF.

This clone was seen just once. The V call is TRBV6-4, the J call TRBJ1-5, with D uncertain. The length of the CDR3 is 17 residues. Germline V lookup: CDR1 MRHNA, CDR2 SNTAGT. Trimming shortened V by 0 bases and J by 5 bases, and 17 bases separated the two germline ends. The CDR3 DNA follows: TGTGCCAGCAGTGACTCGAAATCAGGTCGGTTAGATCAGCCCCAGCATTTT. Its protein is CASSDSKSGRLDQPQHF.

V is TRBV2 and J is TRBJ2-6; no definite D call. The germline V gene encodes CDR1 SNHLY and CDR2 FYNNEI. V lost 8 bases to trimming and J lost 0 bases, with 8 bases between them. This CDR3 spans 14 amino acids. Written as DNA, the CDR3 is TGTGCCAGCCTAGAGGACTCTGGGGCCAACGTCCTGACTTTC. This sequence encodes CASLEDSGANVLTF. The full variable domain, its missing parts supplied by reference TRBV2 and TRBJ2-6, is EPEVTQTPSHQVTQMGQEVILRCVPISNHLYFYWYRQILGQKVEFLVSFYNNEISEKSEIFDDQFSVERPDGSNFTLKIRSTKLEDSAMYFCASLEDSGANVLTFGAGSRLTVL.

This chain joins TRBV30 and TRBJ1-4; possible D gene TRBD1, 5 bases. V shed 1 base and J shed 8 bases, with 8 bases lying between them. The CDR3 totals 12 residues. Germline CDR1 GTSNPN, CDR2 SVGIG (reference sequence). The CDR3 is CAWSGGGEKLFF. DNA for the CDR3: TGTGCCTGGAGTGGGGGGGGAGAAAAACTGTTTTTT.

The rearrangement uses TRBV5-1 and TRBJ2-1; D is possibly TRBD2 (5 bases). The CDR3 is made up of 17 amino acids. CDR1 and CDR2 from the germline V gene are SGHRS and YFSETQ. V was shortened by 2 bases and J by 1 base, with 16 bases between the two germline ends. CDR3 residues: CASSFDGVGYSYNEQFF. Written as DNA, the CDR3 is TGCGCCAGCAGCTTTGACGGGGTGGGATATTCCTACAATGAGCAGTTCTTC.

The chain recombines TRBV7-8 with TRBJ1-6; possibly TRBD1 for D (5 bases). Trimming took off 1 base at V and 3 bases at J, with 7 bases between the two ends. From germline, CDR1 is SGHVS and CDR2 FQNEAQ. The CDR3 runs to 15 residues. CDR3 DNA sequence: TGTGCCAGCAGCTTAGGACAGAACTATAATTCACCCCTCCACTTT. It translates to CASSLGQNYNSPLHF.

V and J are TRBV18 and TRBJ2-3; the D gene is possibly TRBD2 (5 bases). This CDR3 region has 15 residues. V was trimmed by 6 bases and J by 4 bases, leaving 17 bases between them. Germline V gene lookup returns CDR1 KGHSH and CDR2 LQKENI. The CDR3 DNA reads as TGTGCCAGCTCCCCTGGACTTCTTCGGTCAGATACGCAGTATTTT. This gives the protein CASSPGLLRSDTQYF.

This clone was seen just once. The chain is built from TRBV14 and TRBJ1-2, with D unclear. The V and J ends lost 0 bases and 5 bases respectively, with 7 bases between them. CDR1 and CDR2 from the germline V gene are SGHDN and FVKESK. This CDR3 has 13 residues. DNA for the CDR3: TGTGCCAGCAGCCAAGATTTCGGTTATGGCTACACCTTC. Protein sequence: CASSQDFGYGYTF.

The rearrangement links TRBV10-3 to TRBJ2-3, with TRBD2 as a possible D gene (5 bases). The V gene lost 6 bases and the J gene lost 0 bases, with 10 bases spanning the gap. Germline V gene sequence: CDR1 ENHRY, CDR2 SYGVKD. The CDR3 totals 14 residues. CDR3: CAISPTTSTDTQYF. For the CDR3, the DNA is TGTGCCATCAGCCCGACTACTAGCACAGATACGCAGTATTTT.

The chain uses TRBV7-6 and TRBJ2-1; 7 bases agree with TRBD1. The CDR3 contains 15 residues. Unmatched junction bases numbered 7, after V lost 4 bases and J lost 4 bases. Looked up from germline, CDR1 is SGHVS and CDR2 is FNYEAQ. The CDR3 region has the DNA TGTGCCAGCAGCTCCAGGGGGATCGGATACAATGAGCAGTTCTTC. Its protein product is CASSSRGIGYNEQFF.

The rearrangement joins TRBV12-1 to TRBJ1-6. TRBV12-1 constitutes a pseudogene. CDR3 length: 12 residues. The CDR3 reads CASSFRTPSLHF. The CDR3 coding sequence is TGTGCCAGCAGCTTTCGGACCCCCTCCCTCCACTTT.

For this clone: The sample holds other DNA sequences that translate to the same CDR3. V gene TRBV9 combines with J gene TRBJ2-5, with 7 bases identical to TRBD1. Germline V gene data show CDR1 as SGDLS and CDR2 as YYNGEE. V lost 4 bases and J lost 1; bases outside the gene matches: 4. The CDR3 covers 14 residues. The CDR3 loop is CASSPRTGQETQYF. The CDR3 nucleotides are TGTGCCAGCAGCCCCAGGACAGGCCAAGAGACCCAGTACTTC.